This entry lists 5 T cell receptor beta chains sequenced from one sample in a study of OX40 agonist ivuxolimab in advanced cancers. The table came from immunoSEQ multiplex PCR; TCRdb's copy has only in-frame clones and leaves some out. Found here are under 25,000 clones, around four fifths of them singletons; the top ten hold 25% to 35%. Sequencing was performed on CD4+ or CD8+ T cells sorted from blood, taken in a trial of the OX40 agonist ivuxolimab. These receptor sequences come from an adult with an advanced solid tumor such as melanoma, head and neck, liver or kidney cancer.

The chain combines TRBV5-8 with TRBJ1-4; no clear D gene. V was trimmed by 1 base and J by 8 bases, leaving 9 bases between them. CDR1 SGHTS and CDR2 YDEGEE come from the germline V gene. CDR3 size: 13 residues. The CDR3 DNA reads TGTGCCAGCAGCTTGATTACCGTGGAAAAACTGTTTTTT. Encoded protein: CASSLITVEKLFF.

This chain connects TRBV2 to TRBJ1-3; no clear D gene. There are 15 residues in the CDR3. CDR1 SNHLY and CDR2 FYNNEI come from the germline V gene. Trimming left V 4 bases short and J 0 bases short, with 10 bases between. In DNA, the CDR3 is TGTGCCAGCAGTGGACGGGCCAGCTCTGGAAACACCATATATTTT. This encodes CASSGRASSGNTIYF.

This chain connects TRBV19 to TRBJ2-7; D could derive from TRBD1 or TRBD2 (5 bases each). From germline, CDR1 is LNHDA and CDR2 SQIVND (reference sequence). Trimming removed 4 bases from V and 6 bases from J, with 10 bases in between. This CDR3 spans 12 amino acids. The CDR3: CASSNPGSEQYF. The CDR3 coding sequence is TGTGCCAGTAGTAACCCAGGGAGCGAGCAGTACTTC.

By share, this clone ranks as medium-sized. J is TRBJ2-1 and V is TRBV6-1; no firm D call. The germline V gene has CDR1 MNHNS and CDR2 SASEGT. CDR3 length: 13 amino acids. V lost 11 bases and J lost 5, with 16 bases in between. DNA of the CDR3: TGTGCCGGGAAGACATTACCTGACAATGAGCAGTTCTTC. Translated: CAGKTLPDNEQFF.

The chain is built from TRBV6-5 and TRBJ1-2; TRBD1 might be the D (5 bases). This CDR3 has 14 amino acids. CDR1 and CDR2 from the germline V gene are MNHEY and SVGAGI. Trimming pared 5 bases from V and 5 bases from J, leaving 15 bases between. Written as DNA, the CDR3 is TGTGCCAGCAGTAGCACGGGACGGATTTATGGCTACACCTTC. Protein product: CASSSTGRIYGYTF.